Shown below are 19 T cell receptor beta chains from a single sample sequenced in a study of blood T cell repertoires in COVID-19 (TCRdb year 2020). Libraries were built with the immunoSEQ multiplex PCR assay. TCRdb mirrors the immuneACCESS table, restricted to in-frame sequences. Some clones are absent from its copies; in checked studies, under half trace to an unresolved V gene, and the reason for the others is unknown. Within this sample are about 220,000 clones, with 65% to 90% of them counted one time only. Approximately 5% of the sample belongs to the ten largest clones. Sequenced sample: peripheral blood. The receptor set was obtained from a human donor in a cohort sampled during active COVID-19.

The chain recombines TRBV28 with TRBJ2-1; D is perhaps TRBD1 (5 bases). This CDR3 has 15 amino acids. Per germline, CDR1 MDHEN and CDR2 SYDVKM. With 4 bases removed from V and 4 bases from J, the gap between germline ends came to 14 bases. The DNA for the CDR3 is TGTGCCAGCAGTTCCTTACGAGACAGTTACAATGAGCAGTTCTTC. It specifies CASSSLRDSYNEQFF.

This clone has a single count. The V gene is TRBV27, the J gene TRBJ1-3; D may be TRBD1 (6 bases). The CDR3 is 18 residues long. Germline V CDR1 and CDR2: MNHEY, SMNVEV (reference sequence). Trimming removed 4 bases at V and 0 bases at J, with 19 bases between. The CDR3 nucleotides read TGTGCCAGCAGTTCAACACAGGGTTCCGTCTACTCTGGAAACACCATATATTTT. Translated, it gives CASSSTQGSVYSGNTIYF.

The rearrangement links TRBV9 to TRBJ2-3; TRBD2 is a possible D gene (6 bases). The V gene's germline CDR1 is SGDLS and CDR2 YYNGEE. Trimming cost V 3 bases and J 4 bases, with 9 bases left between them. The CDR3 runs 13 residues. CDR3 residues: CASSAGTPDTQYF. The CDR3 nucleotides read TGTGCCAGCAGCGCCGGGACTCCAGATACGCAGTATTTT.

This sequence joins TRBV28 and TRBJ2-6; tentative D call: TRBD2 (5 bases). The CDR3 contains 15 residues. The germline V gene encodes CDR1 MDHEN and CDR2 SYDVKM. The V and J ends lost 7 bases and 1 base respectively, with 11 bases between them. CDR3: CASNPSGSGANVLTF. For the CDR3, the DNA is TGTGCCAGCAATCCTTCGGGATCTGGGGCCAACGTCCTGACTTTC.

The V gene is TRBV19, the J gene TRBJ1-1, with TRBD1 matching 8 bases. The CDR3 contains 15 residues. J lost 3 bases, V lost 3 bases, and 6 bases had no gene match. Germline V gives CDR1 LNHDA, CDR2 SQIVND (reference sequence). CDR3 protein: CASSIGQGVYTEAFF. CDR3 in DNA: TGTGCCAGTAGTATCGGACAGGGAGTGTACACTGAAGCTTTCTTT. The whole variable domain, remainder taken from reference TRBV19 and TRBJ1-1, is DGGITQSPKYLFRKEGQNVTLSCEQNLNHDAMYWYRQDPGQGLRLIYYSQIVNDFQKGDIAEGYSVSREKKESFPLTVTSAQKNPTAFYLCASSIGQGVYTEAFFGQGTRLTVV.

V is TRBV19 and J is TRBJ2-1, with 10 bases lining up with TRBD2. The CDR3 is 15 amino acids. Germline CDR1 LNHDA, CDR2 SQIVND (reference sequence). After removal of 7 bases from V and 4 bases from J, the junction contained 7 bases not matched to a gene. The CDR3 bases are TGTGCCAGTAATCAGCGGGAGGGCCGGTACAATGAGCAGTTCTTC. It codes for CASNQREGRYNEQFF. The full variable domain, completed using reference TRBV19 and TRBJ2-1, is DGGITQSPKYLFRKEGQNVTLSCEQNLNHDAMYWYRQDPGQGLRLIYYSQIVNDFQKGDIAEGYSVSREKKESFPLTVTSAQKNPTAFYLCASNQREGRYNEQFFGPGTRLTVL.

This chain uses TRBV5-4 with TRBJ2-7, with D unresolved. Trimming shortened V by 3 bases and J by 1 base, and 2 bases separated the two germline ends. Germline values: CDR1 SGHNT, CDR2 YYREEE (reference sequence). The CDR3 length is 11 residues. CDR3 sequence: CASSSSYEQYF. CDR3 DNA sequence: TGTGCCAGCAGCTCGTCCTACGAGCAGTACTTC.

This CDR3 reads CSASSSQRASYEQYF. The CDR3 nucleotides read TGCAGTGCTAGTTCGTCCCAGCGGGCCTCCTACGAGCAGTACTTC. This rearrangement joins TRBV20-1 to TRBJ2-7, with a tentative D call TRBD2 (6 bases). V lost 3 bases and J 0 bases, leaving 15 bases between the germline ends. The V gene's germline CDR1 is DFQATT and CDR2 SNEGSKA (reference sequence). This CDR3 spans 15 amino acids.

The chain employs TRBV24-1 and TRBJ2-2; 8 positions agree with TRBD1. The length of the CDR3 is 17 residues. Per the germline V gene, CDR1 is KGHDR and CDR2 is SFDVKD. Germline trimming cut 1 base from V and 3 bases from J; bases unmatched to any gene: 6. The CDR3 is CATSDFPGTGYTGELFF. The CDR3 DNA follows: TGTGCCACCAGTGATTTCCCCGGGACAGGATACACCGGGGAGCTGTTTTTT.

V usage is TRBV19 and J usage is TRBJ2-7; 8 nucleotides match TRBD1. In germline, CDR1 is LNHDA, CDR2 SQIVND (reference sequence). This CDR3 has 16 residues. The V and J ends lost 6 bases and 3 bases, in that order; junction bases with no gene match: 13. CDR3 residues: CASRNVGQGINYEQYF. The DNA of the CDR3 is TGTGCCAGTAGGAACGTCGGACAGGGCATAAACTACGAGCAGTACTTC.

This clone showed up just a few times. The V call is TRBV27, the J call TRBJ1-2, with TRBD1 matching 9 bases. Germline-derived CDR1 and CDR2 are MNHEY and SMNVEV (reference sequence). V lost 1 base to trimming and J lost 4 bases; unmatched junction nucleotides: 4. This CDR3 has 15 amino acids. This chain's CDR3 is CASSLFTGGSYGYTF. The DNA of the CDR3 is TGTGCCAGCAGTTTATTTACAGGGGGCAGCTATGGCTACACCTTC.

The rearrangement links TRBV14 to TRBJ1-1; D is unclear. The CDR3 spans 16 residues. Germline V gene data show CDR1 as SGHDN and CDR2 as FVKESK. Trimming took off 3 bases at V and 5 bases at J, with 19 bases between the two ends. The DNA of the CDR3 is TGTGCCAGCAGCCACATCTCGTTCGGGAGGAGGACTGAAGCTTTCTTT. It codes for CASSHISFGRRTEAFF.

This rearrangement joins TRBV5-1 to TRBJ2-7, with 8 bases aligning to TRBD1. CDR3 length: 17 residues. With V trimmed by 4 bases and J by 2 bases, 14 bases remained unmatched. In germline, CDR1 is SGHRS, CDR2 YFSETQ. The CDR3, as DNA: TGCGCCAGCAGCCCGGGACCCAGGGACAGGAACACCTACGAGCAGTACTTC. Protein product: CASSPGPRDRNTYEQYF.

The chain has TRBV18 and TRBJ2-1; TRBD2 matches 12 bases. The germline V gene encodes CDR1 KGHSH and CDR2 LQKENI. CDR3 length: 15 residues. Germline trimming cut 3 bases from V and 8 bases from J; bases unmatched to any gene: 5. The CDR3 reads CASSPTSGRKDEQFF. CDR3 DNA sequence: TGTGCCAGCTCACCTACTAGCGGGAGGAAGGATGAGCAGTTCTTC.

CDR3 sequence (DNA): TGTGCAAGTCGCTTAGAAGTACTAGCGAAGTACAATGAGCAGTTCTTC. This encodes CASRLEVLAKYNEQFF. The chain uses TRBV12-2 and TRBJ2-1; the D call of TRBD2 is as the table states it, not checked on the DNA. TRBV12-2 has pseudogene status. The CDR3 is 16 amino acids.

In its sample, this clone was seen once. The rearrangement joins TRBV28 to TRBJ2-7; 8 bases fit TRBD1. This CDR3 is built from 14 residues. Germline V gene lookup returns CDR1 MDHEN and CDR2 SYDVKM. V was clipped by 6 bases and J by 3 bases; unmatched bases: 7. The CDR3 reads CASRAAGTGYEQYF. Written as DNA, the CDR3 is TGTGCCAGCAGGGCAGCCGGGACAGGCTACGAGCAGTACTTC.

V is TRBV7-2 and J is TRBJ2-7, with D possibly matching TRBD2 (7 bases). The CDR3 is 14 amino acids. Germline CDR1 reads SGHTA; CDR2 reads FQGNSA. The ends were cut back, 4 bases at V and 6 bases at J, with 16 bases in the middle. The CDR3 sequence: CASSSRGALFEQYF. CDR3 bases: TGTGCCAGCAGCTCCCGGGGGGCGCTATTCGAGCAGTACTTC.

The chain carries TRBV28 and TRBJ2-1; 11 bases line up with TRBD2. CDR1 and CDR2 (germline): MDHEN, SYDVKM. With V trimmed by 6 bases and J by 6 bases, 10 bases remained unmatched. The CDR3 has 16 amino acids. DNA of the CDR3: TGTGCCAGCAGAGAGAGGACTAGCGGGCTTATCAATGAGCAGTTCTTC. Its protein is CASRERTSGLINEQFF.

This chain uses TRBV7-9 with TRBJ1-1; 7 bases are a match to TRBD1. This CDR3 comprises 14 residues. The junction had 2 bases not matched to a gene; V was cut back by 4 bases and J by 0 bases. Germline V gene data show CDR1 as SEHNR and CDR2 as FQNEAQ (reference sequence). Here the CDR3 DNA reads TGTGCCAGCAGCTCCCAGGGGGTGAACACTGAAGCTTTCTTT. This gives the protein CASSSQGVNTEAFF.